The T cell receptor beta chain under discussion was sequenced for a study of blood T cells in healthy people across ages. The study's findings and limits: Per million T cells, TCR beta diversity dropped roughly linearly as age increased.

The authors ran a second PCR of about 6 to 11 cycles using a sample-barcoded 5' primer and a J-beta primer mix. MiXCR was run by TCRdb on the 5' RACE reads, yielding one entry per CDR3 protein. The table has 660,000 or so distinct CDR3 sequences, approximately 50% seen once. Remarks on this clonotype: Its antigen is not identified.

V gave up 5 bases and J gave up 2 bases, with 11 bases separating them. Germline CDR1 is SEHNR and CDR2 is FQNEAQ (reference sequence). The CDR3 consists of 14 residues. The receptor was derived from a man aged 60 to 75 in good health. The chain uses TRBV7-9 and TRBJ2-3, with a possible D match to TRBD1 (6 bases). The sample comprised blood. The CDR3 region has the DNA TGTGCCAGCAGCCCCCAGGGGATCACAGATACGCAGTATTTT. It is translated as CASSPQGITDTQYF.